This T cell receptor beta chain is drawn from a study of T cell changes during pregnancy in multiple sclerosis. Some clones are missing from TCRdb's copy, which holds only in-frame ones; the method was immunoSEQ multiplex PCR. The top ten hold more than 20% of the sample, which has some 40,000 clones, about 90% seen once. The CDR3 spans 14 residues. Germline lookup yields CDR1 MDHEN and CDR2 SYDVKM. V was shortened by 1 base and J by 7 bases, with 11 bases between the two germline ends. The TCR sequence derives from a female donor with multiple sclerosis, enrolled in a pregnancy study. The material sequenced was CD8+ T cells from peripheral blood mononuclear cells, taken before pregnancy. This chain uses TRBV28 with TRBJ1-5; a possible D gene is TRBD1 (5 bases). CDR3 nucleotide sequence: TGTGCCAGCAGTTTATTGCAGGGAAGGCAGCCCCAGCATTTT. This sequence encodes CASSLLQGRQPQHF.